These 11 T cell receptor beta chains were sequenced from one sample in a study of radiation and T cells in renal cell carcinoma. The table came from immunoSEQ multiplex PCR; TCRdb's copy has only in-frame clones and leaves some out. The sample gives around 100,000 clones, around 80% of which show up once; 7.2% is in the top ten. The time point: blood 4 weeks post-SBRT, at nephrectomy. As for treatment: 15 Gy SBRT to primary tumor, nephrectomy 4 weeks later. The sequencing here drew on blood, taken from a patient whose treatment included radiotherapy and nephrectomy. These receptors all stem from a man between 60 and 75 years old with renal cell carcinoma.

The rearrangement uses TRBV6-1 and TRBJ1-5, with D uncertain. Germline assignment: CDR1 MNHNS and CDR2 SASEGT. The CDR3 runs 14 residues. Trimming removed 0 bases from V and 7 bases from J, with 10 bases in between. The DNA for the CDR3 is TGTGCCAGCAGTGAAGCGGATTTTTTGCAGCCCCAGCATTTT. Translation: CASSEADFLQPQHF.

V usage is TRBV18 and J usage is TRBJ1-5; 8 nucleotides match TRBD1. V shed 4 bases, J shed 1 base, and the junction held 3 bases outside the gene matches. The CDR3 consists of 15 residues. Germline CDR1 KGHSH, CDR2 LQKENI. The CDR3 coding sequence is TGTGCCAGCTCACTAGGACAGGGAAGCAATCAGCCCCAGCATTTT. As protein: CASSLGQGSNQPQHF. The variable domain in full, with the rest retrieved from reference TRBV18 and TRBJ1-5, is NAGVMQNPRHLVRRRGQEARLRCSPMKGHSHVYWYRQLPEEGLKFMVYLQKENIIDESGMPKERFSAEFPKEGPSILRIQQVVRGDSAAYFCASSLGQGSNQPQHFGDGTRLSIL.

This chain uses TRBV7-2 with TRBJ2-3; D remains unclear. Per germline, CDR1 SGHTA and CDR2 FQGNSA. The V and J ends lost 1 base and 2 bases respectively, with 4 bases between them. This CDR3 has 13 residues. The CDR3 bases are TGTGCCAGCAGCTTAGAGGTCACAGATACGCAGTATTTT. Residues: CASSLEVTDTQYF. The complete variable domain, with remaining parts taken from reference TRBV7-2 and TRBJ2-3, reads GAGVSQSPSNKVTEKGKDVELRCDPISGHTALYWYRQSLGQGLEFLIYFQGNSAPDKSGLPSDRFSAERTGGSVSTLTIQRTQQEDSAVYLCASSLEVTDTQYFGPGTRLTVL.

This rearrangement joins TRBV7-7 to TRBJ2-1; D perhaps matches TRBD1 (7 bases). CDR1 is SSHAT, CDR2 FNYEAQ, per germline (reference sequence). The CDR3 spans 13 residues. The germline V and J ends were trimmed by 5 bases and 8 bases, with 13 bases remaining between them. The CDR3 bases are TGTGCCAGCAGCCCCGGAGGGGGCGATGAGCAGTTCTTC. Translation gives CASSPGGGDEQFF.

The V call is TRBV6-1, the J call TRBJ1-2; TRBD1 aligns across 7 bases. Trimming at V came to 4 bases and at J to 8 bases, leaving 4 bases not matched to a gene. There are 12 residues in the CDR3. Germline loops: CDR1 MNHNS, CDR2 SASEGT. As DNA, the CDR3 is TGTGCCAGCAGTGCCCGACAGGGAGGCTACACCTTC. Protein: CASSARQGGYTF.

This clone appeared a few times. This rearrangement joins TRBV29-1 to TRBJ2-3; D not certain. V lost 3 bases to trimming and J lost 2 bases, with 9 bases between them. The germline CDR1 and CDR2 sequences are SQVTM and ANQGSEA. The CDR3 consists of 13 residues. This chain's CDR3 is CSVDRRTTDTQYF. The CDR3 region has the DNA TGCAGCGTTGACAGGCGGACCACAGATACGCAGTATTTT.

As DNA, the CDR3 is TGTGCCACCAGCACCCTGACTAGCGGGAGGGCCGGTGAGCAGTTCTTC. Encoded protein: CATSTLTSGRAGEQFF. This chain joins TRBV15 and TRBJ2-1, with 14 nucleotides matching TRBD2. The CDR3 runs to 16 residues. V lost 4 bases to trimming and J lost 9 bases; unmatched junction nucleotides: 8. CDR1 and CDR2 from the germline V gene are LNHNV and YYDKDF (reference sequence).

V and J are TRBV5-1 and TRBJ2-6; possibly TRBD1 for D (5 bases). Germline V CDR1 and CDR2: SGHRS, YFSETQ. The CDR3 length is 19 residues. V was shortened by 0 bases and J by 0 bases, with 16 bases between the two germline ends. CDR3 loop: CASSLDGWGVFSGANVLTF. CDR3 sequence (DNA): TGCGCCAGCAGCTTGGACGGTTGGGGCGTTTTCTCTGGGGCCAACGTCCTGACTTTC.

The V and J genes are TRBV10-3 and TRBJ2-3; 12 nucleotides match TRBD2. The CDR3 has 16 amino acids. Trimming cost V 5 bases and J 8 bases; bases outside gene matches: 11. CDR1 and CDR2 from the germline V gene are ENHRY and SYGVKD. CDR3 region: CAISRTSGTSEVTQYF. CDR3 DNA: TGTGCCATCAGTAGGACTAGCGGGACTTCAGAGGTTACGCAGTATTTT.

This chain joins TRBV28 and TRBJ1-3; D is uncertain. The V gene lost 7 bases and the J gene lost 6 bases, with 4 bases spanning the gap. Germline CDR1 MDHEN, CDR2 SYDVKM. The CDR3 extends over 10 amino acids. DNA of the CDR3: TGTGCCAGCAAGGAAAACACCATATATTTT. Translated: CASKENTIYF.

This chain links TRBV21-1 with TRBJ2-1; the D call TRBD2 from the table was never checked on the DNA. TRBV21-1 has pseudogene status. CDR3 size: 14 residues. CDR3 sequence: CASSLGLAAYEQFF. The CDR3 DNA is TGTGCCAGCAGCCTCGGACTAGCAGCCTATGAGCAGTTCTTC.